This record looks at one TCR beta chain sequence and its context. The target of this receptor is not known. The sample holds no much larger clone one base away, and base qualities are not on file. These data belong to a study of T cells in Graves' hyperthyroidism and ophthalmopathy (dated by TCRdb to between 2018 and 2021). About the study as a whole: Peripheral blood samples were taken at initial diagnosis, before any treatment was given. After sampling, hyperthyroidism patients received methimazole starting at 30 mg daily, and ophthalmopathy patients received high-dose intravenous methylprednisolone. To identify TCR V-J signatures that set the groups apart, the researchers used a discovery cohort of 100 patients, made up of about 44 with Graves' ophthalmopathy and 57 with stable Graves' hyperthyroidism. Prospective prediction of ophthalmopathy was tested in an independent validation cohort of under 20 hyperthyroidism patients and 15 to 17 patients who later progressed to ophthalmopathy. Thyroid tissue and blood T-cell repertoires from six Graves' hyperthyroidism patients were also compared in the study. The roughly 100 discovery patients were randomly divided into training and test sets at a 7:3 ratio. The paper describes TCR Vbeta CDR3 sequencing of roughly 130 peripheral blood samples, made up of 43 ophthalmopathy patients, 70 to 75 hyperthyroidism patients and roughly 17 progressor patients.

TCR beta CDR3 regions were amplified from RNA transcripts. The first round of RT-PCR for the TCR CDR3 was performed with the HTBI primer set and the Qiagen OneStep RT-PCR kit. A second multiplex PCR round built the libraries, followed by size selection and purification. The libraries were sequenced on an Illumina HiSeq2000 using paired-end 100 bp reads. Per the source publication's procedure: SOAPnuke was used to process the raw data, removing reads that contained adapters or uncalled bases, had a mean Phred below 15, or lacked an exact match to the constant primer or identifier. High-quality paired reads were merged with COPE v1.2.5, and unique nucleotide sequences were defined as clonotypes. Clonotypes were aligned to IMGT TRBV, TRBD and TRBJ reference segments using MiTCR v1.1. Only V-J combinations with frequency above 0.0001, covering 99% to 99.2% of repertoires, were analysed. The TCS score was defined as F50 (clonal expansion) divided by E x V (chaos), with BLOSUM62-based TCRdist calculated between CDR3 peptides within each V-J. Welch's t-statistics and random forest reduced several hundred V-J features to fewer than 15, which were used in a naive Bayes classifier (R e1071). TCRdb itself trimmed the public reads at Q25 with fastp, ran MiXCR and retained productive beta chains. Rows matching on CDR3 protein sequence are summarized as one entry with the most common DNA and genes. The V and J calls shown here were made by TCRdb, not taken from the authors' results. The sample includes around 580,000 distinct CDR3 sequences, with 16% observed a single time. Roughly 18% of the sample belongs to the ten largest clones.

A patient counted as having stable Graves' hyperthyroidism if no progression to ophthalmopathy occurred over 18 months of follow-up. Hyperthyroidism patients were newly diagnosed, with disease duration under 2 months, and aged 18 to 65 years. Exclusion was applied to patients with uncontrolled infections, other autoimmune diseases, pregnancy or lactation. Clinical symptoms, serum thyroxine and TRAb, thyroid ultrasound, and orbital computed tomography formed the basis for the diagnoses. Ficoll-Paque density gradient centrifugation was used to isolate PBMCs from 8.5 to 10 ml of fresh peripheral blood. Trizol reagent was used to extract total RNA, and RNA quality was then checked on an Agilent 2100 Bioanalyzer. The investigation overall reported the following: In validation, the model predicted progression to ophthalmopathy a median of around six months before onset, with roughly 71% sensitivity and about 75% specificity. A model built on a 13 V-J signature distinguished ophthalmopathy from stable hyperthyroidism, reaching 87.88% sensitivity and 81% to 83% specificity in cross-validation and 80%/75% in testing. Sample size was not statistically predetermined, and investigators were not blinded to group allocation. Most expanded thyroid clonotypes (frequency above 0.001) were also found in blood, which suggests that blood repertoires may mirror thyroid immune responses.

Sequencing was performed on blood. The clonotype was recovered from a woman aged 18-35 years with Graves' hyperthyroidism.

The CDR3: CATSDWQGNTYNEQYF. The nucleotide sequence is given as TGTGCCACCAGTGATTGGCAGGGTAATACCTACAATGAGCAGTACTTC. The receptor chain draws on TRBV24-1 and TRBJ2-1; the D gene is possibly TRBD1, with 5 bases matching. With the DNA end fitting TRBJ2-7 better, the J assignment may be wrong. The germline V gene sets CDR1 to KGHDR and CDR2 to SFDVKD. There are 16 amino acids in the CDR3, from cysteine to phenylalanine inclusive. The entry retains the CDR3 DNA only, 48 bases that are in frame from base 1.